This T cell receptor (beta chain) appears in the sequencing data of a study of shared clonotypes between healthy human individuals. Libraries were prepared by immunoSEQ multiplex PCR; TCRdb keeps only in-frame clonotypes and omits some of them. Among about 960,000 clones, 76% were seen once, and the ten largest hold about 1.5%. Study-wide points: Blood alone was sampled, and tissue repertoires likely differ. Estimated richness was generally greater in naive than memory subsets.

The V gene's germline CDR1 is GTSNPN and CDR2 SVGIG (reference sequence). This CDR3 is built from 15 residues. With V trimmed by 6 bases and J by 4 bases, 12 bases remained unmatched. For this clone: The antigen is not known.

Specimen: memory CD4+ T cells sorted from blood. Noted subset: CD45RA-negative fraction. The origin of this receptor is a man younger than 35 in good health. The gene calls are TRBV30 and TRBJ2-1; 7 bases align to TRBD2. CDR3 bases: TGTGCCTGCTCGGAGGGAGGGAGCGCGTACAATGAGCAGTTCTTC. Translated, it gives CACSEGGSAYNEQFF.